Following are 9 T cell receptor beta chains from one sample sequenced in a study of blood T cell repertoires in COVID-19. The data were produced by immunoSEQ multiplex PCR, yet TCRdb's version contains in-frame clones alone and is incomplete. Of roughly 160,000 clones listed, roughly 88% are singletons. Sequences were obtained from PBMCs or T cells enriched from blood (not recorded which). The receptors shown here come from an older woman who had recovered from COVID-19.

The sample holds a few counts of this clone. The rearrangement links TRBV7-2 to TRBJ2-7; D not certain. This CDR3 is 13 amino acids long. Trimming removed 2 bases at V and 3 bases at J, with 8 bases between. Looked up from germline, CDR1 is SGHTA and CDR2 is FQGNSA. This CDR3 is CASSLNPGYEQYF. CDR3 bases: TGTGCCAGCAGCTTAAACCCCGGCTACGAGCAGTACTTC.

CDR3 coding DNA: TGTGCCAGCAGGTCCGGGTCTTGGGCTTTCTTT. Its translation: CASRSGSWAFF. The rearrangement uses TRBV12-3 or TRBV12-4 and TRBJ1-1; D is undetermined. This CDR3 has 11 amino acids. V lost 6 bases, J lost 11 bases, and 13 bases lay in between.

The chain combines TRBV3-1 (or the pseudogene TRBV3-2) with TRBJ1-2; D possibly corresponds to TRBD1 (5 bases). The V end was cut by 2 bases, the J end by 3 bases, with 28 bases between. The CDR3 is made up of 20 amino acids. Germline V gene lookup returns CDR1 LGHDT and CDR2 YNNKEL (reference sequence). CDR3 bases: TGTGCCAGCAGCCAAATTACGGACGGGGCAGGGAGGGAAGAGGACTATGGCTACACCTTC. Translation gives CASSQITDGAGREEDYGYTF.

The chain employs TRBV30 and TRBJ1-1, with D maybe TRBD1 (6 bases). The CDR3 contains 10 residues. Trimming shortened V by 8 bases and J by 5 bases, and 9 bases separated the two germline ends. CDR1 GTSNPN and CDR2 SVGIG come from the germline V gene (reference sequence). The CDR3 reads CAGGATEAFF. CDR3 in DNA: TGTGCCGGGGGGGCAACTGAAGCTTTCTTT.

The chain is built from TRBV5-4 and TRBJ2-3; 9 nucleotides line up with TRBD1. After removal of 4 bases from V and 0 bases from J, the junction contained 3 bases not matched to a gene. CDR3 length equals 15 residues. Germline V gene lookup returns CDR1 SGHNT and CDR2 YYREEE (reference sequence). The CDR3 sequence is CASSLDRGSTDTQYF. CDR3 DNA sequence: TGTGCCAGCAGCCTGGACAGGGGTAGCACAGATACGCAGTATTTT.

In this sample, this clone turned up a few times. The rearrangement joins TRBV4-2 to TRBJ2-2; a possible D gene is TRBD1 (6 bases). Trimming removed 6 bases from V and 1 base from J, with 6 bases in between. The CDR3 is 13 residues long. Germline V gene sequence: CDR1 LGHNA, CDR2 YNFKEQ. The CDR3 DNA reads as TGTGCCAGCAGGGGACAGAACACCGGGGAGCTGTTTTTT. It yields the protein CASRGQNTGELFF.

This chain uses TRBV10-2 with TRBJ2-5; D is perhaps TRBD2 (5 bases). This CDR3 region has 12 residues. Trimming stripped 2 bases from V and 4 bases from J, with 5 bases between. In germline, CDR1 is WSHSY, CDR2 SAAADI. The CDR3 is CASSEEGETQYF. The CDR3 coding sequence is TGCGCCAGCAGTGAGGAGGGAGAGACCCAGTACTTC.

The chain employs TRBV7-3 and TRBJ2-5; 10 nucleotides line up with TRBD2. This CDR3 spans 15 amino acids. V shed 5 bases and J 3 bases; nucleotides not matched to a gene: 6. Germline CDR1 SGHTA, CDR2 FQGTGA. The CDR3 region has the DNA TGTGCCAGCAGCCCATATAGCGGGGGGAAAGAGACCCAGTACTTC. It codes for CASSPYSGGKETQYF. The full variable domain, with the rest looked up from reference TRBV7-3 and TRBJ2-5, is GAGVSQTPSNKVTEKGKYVELRCDPISGHTALYWYRQSLGQGPEFLIYFQGTGAADDSGLPNDRFFAVRPEGSVSTLKIQRTERGDSAVYLCASSPYSGGKETQYFGPGTRLLVL.

This clone appeared a few times. The chain has TRBV19 and TRBJ2-5; weak D call: TRBD2 (5 bases). The germline V gene has CDR1 LNHDA and CDR2 SQIVND (reference sequence). The CDR3 is 13 amino acids. Trimming removed 3 bases from V and 4 bases from J, with 9 bases in between. The chain's CDR3 is CASSISLAETQYF. The CDR3 DNA follows: TGTGCCAGTAGTATCTCGCTAGCAGAGACCCAGTACTTC.